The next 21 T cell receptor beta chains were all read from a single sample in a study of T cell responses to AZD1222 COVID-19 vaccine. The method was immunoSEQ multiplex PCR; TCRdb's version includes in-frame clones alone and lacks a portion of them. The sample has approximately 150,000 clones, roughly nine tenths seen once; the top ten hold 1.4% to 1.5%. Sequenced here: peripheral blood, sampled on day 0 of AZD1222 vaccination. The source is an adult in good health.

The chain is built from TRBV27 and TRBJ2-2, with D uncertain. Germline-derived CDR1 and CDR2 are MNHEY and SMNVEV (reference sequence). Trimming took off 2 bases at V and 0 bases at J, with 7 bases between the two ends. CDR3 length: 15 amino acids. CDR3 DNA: TGTGCCAGCAGTTTACAGTGGGCGAACACCGGGGAGCTGTTTTTT. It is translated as CASSLQWANTGELFF.

The CDR3 nucleotides read TGTGCCAGCAGCTTAGACTCGCACCTCAGGGGATACGAGCAGTACTTC. Protein: CASSLDSHLRGYEQYF. This chain links TRBV11-1 with TRBJ2-7; D possibly corresponds to TRBD1 (6 bases). The CDR3 spans 16 residues. CDR1 and CDR2 (germline): SGHAT, FQDESV (reference sequence). V was pared by 1 base and J by 4 bases, with 17 bases between.

The CDR3: CASSLKREFVEQYF. The CDR3 DNA follows: TGTGCCAGCAGTTTAAAGCGGGAGTTTGTTGAGCAGTACTTC. The rearrangement links TRBV6-5 to TRBJ2-7; 8 nucleotides align to TRBD2. In germline, CDR1 is MNHEY, CDR2 SVGAGI. The CDR3 is 14 amino acids. The ends lost 4 bases at V and 7 bases at J; junction bases unmatched: 9.

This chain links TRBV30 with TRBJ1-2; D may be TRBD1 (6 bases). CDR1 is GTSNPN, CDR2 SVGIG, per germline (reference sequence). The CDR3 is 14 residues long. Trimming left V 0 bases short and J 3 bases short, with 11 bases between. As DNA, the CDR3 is TGTGCCTGGAGTGTACAGGGATTGGACTATGGCTACACCTTC. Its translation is CAWSVQGLDYGYTF.

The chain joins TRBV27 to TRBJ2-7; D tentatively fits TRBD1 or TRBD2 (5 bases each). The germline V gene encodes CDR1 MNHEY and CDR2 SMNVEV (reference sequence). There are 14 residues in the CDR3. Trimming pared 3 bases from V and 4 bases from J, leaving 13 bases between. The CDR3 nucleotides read TGTGCCAGCAGTTTGAGGGGAAAGGGGTACGAGCAGTACTTC. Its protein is CASSLRGKGYEQYF.

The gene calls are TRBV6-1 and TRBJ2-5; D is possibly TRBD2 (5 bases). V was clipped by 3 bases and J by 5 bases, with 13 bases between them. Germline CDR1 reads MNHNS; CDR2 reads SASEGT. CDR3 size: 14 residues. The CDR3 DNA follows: TGTGCCAGCAGTGAGCTGACTATGGGGGAGACCCAGTACTTC. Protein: CASSELTMGETQYF.

Here the CDR3 DNA reads TGTGCCAGCTCCCCCTCCGTGCTCACTGAAGCTTTCTTT. This translates into CASSPSVLTEAFF. The chain employs TRBV18 and TRBJ1-1; D is undetermined. From germline, CDR1 is KGHSH and CDR2 LQKENI. This CDR3 comprises 13 residues. V dropped 6 bases and J dropped 4 bases, with 12 bases sitting between them.

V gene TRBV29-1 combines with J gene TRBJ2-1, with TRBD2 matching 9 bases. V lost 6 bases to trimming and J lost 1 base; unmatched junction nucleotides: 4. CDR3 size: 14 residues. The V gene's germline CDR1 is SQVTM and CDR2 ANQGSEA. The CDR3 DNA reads TGCAGCGTAGCGACTAGCGGATCCTACAATGAGCAGTTCTTC. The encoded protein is CSVATSGSYNEQFF.

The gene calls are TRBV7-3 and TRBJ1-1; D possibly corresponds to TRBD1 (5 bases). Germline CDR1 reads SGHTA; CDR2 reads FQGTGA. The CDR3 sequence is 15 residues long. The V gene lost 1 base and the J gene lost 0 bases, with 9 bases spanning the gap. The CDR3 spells CASSLSAGMNTEAFF. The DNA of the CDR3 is TGTGCCAGCAGCTTAAGTGCAGGGATGAACACTGAAGCTTTCTTT.

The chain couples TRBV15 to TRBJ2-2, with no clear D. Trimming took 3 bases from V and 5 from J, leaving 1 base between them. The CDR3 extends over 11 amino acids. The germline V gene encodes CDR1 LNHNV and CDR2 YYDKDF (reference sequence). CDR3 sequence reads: CATSRTGELFF. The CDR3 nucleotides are TGTGCCACCAGCAGGACCGGGGAGCTGTTTTTT.

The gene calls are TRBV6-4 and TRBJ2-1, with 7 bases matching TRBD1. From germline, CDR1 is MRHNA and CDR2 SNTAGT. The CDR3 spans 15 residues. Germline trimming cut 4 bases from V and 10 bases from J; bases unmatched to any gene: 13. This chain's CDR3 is CASSVSETGFREQFF. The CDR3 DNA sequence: TGTGCCAGCAGTGTAAGTGAGACAGGGTTTAGGGAGCAGTTCTTC.

This chain's CDR3 is CASRLAGGPQETQYF. The CDR3 DNA reads as TGCGCCAGCAGGCTAGCGGGAGGGCCCCAAGAGACCCAGTACTTC. The J gene is TRBJ2-5, the V gene TRBV5-1, with 12 bases lining up with TRBD2. J was trimmed by 1 base and V by 5 bases; bases with no gene match: 3. The CDR3 loop spans 15 amino acids. CDR1 SGHRS and CDR2 YFSETQ come from the germline V gene.

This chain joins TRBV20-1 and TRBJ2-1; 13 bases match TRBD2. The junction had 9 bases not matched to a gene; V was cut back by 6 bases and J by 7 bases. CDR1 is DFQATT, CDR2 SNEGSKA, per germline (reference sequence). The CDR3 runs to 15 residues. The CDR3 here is CSASGLAGVSNEQFF. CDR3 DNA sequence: TGCAGTGCCAGTGGACTAGCGGGAGTATCAAATGAGCAGTTCTTC.

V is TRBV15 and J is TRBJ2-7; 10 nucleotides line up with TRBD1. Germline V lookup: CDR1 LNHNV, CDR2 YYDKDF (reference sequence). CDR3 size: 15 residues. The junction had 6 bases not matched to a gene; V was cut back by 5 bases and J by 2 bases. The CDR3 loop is CATSQDGTGAYEQYF. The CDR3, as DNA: TGTGCCACCAGCCAAGACGGGACAGGGGCCTACGAGCAGTACTTC.

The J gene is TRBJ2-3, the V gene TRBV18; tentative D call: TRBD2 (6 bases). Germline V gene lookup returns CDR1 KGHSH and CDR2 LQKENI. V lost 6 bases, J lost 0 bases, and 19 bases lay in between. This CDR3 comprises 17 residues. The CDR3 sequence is CASSPAFGGTSTDTQYF. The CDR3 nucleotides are TGTGCCAGCTCCCCCGCCTTTGGAGGGACTAGCACAGATACGCAGTATTTT.

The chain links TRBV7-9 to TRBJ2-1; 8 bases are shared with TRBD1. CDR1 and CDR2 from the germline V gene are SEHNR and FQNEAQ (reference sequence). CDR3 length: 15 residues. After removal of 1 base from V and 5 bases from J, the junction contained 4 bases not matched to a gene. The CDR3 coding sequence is TGTGCCAGCAGCTTAGGGACAGGGATCGACAATGAGCAGTTCTTC. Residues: CASSLGTGIDNEQFF.

CDR3 bases: TGTGCCACCAGTGATCCCGGTAGCAATCAGCCCCAGCATTTT. The encoded protein is CATSDPGSNQPQHF. The chain links TRBV24-1 to TRBJ1-5; D is ambiguous. The CDR3 is 14 residues long. Per germline, CDR1 KGHDR and CDR2 SFDVKD. The V and J ends lost 3 bases and 0 bases respectively, with 5 bases between them.

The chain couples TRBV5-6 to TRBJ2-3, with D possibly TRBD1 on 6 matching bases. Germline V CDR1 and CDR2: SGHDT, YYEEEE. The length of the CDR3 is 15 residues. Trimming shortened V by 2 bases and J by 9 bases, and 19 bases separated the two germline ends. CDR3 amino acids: CASSFEAGAPRTQYF. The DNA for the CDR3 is TGTGCCAGCAGCTTCGAGGCAGGGGCCCCCAGAACGCAGTATTTT.

The CDR3 region has the DNA TGTGCCAGTAGCCCCGGGGGCGAGACTAACTTCTATGGCTACACCTTC. Translated, it gives CASSPGGETNFYGYTF. The rearrangement links TRBV19 to TRBJ1-2, with D perhaps TRBD1 (6 bases). The CDR3 runs to 16 residues. Trimming removed 6 bases at V and 4 bases at J, with 21 bases between. Germline loops: CDR1 LNHDA, CDR2 SQIVND (reference sequence).

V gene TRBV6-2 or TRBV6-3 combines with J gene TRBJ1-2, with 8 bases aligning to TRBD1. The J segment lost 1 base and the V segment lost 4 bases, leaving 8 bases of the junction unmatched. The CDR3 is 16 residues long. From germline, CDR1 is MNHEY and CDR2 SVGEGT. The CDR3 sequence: CASSSPGQGINYGYTF. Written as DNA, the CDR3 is TGTGCCAGCAGTTCCCCCGGACAGGGAATTAACTATGGCTACACCTTC.

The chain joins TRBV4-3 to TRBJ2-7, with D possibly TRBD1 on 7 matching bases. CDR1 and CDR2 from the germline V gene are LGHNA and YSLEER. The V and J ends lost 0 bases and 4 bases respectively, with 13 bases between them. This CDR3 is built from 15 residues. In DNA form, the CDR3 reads TGCGCCAGCAGCCAAGATGGCAGGGGGGTTTACGAGCAGTACTTC. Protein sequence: CASSQDGRGVYEQYF.